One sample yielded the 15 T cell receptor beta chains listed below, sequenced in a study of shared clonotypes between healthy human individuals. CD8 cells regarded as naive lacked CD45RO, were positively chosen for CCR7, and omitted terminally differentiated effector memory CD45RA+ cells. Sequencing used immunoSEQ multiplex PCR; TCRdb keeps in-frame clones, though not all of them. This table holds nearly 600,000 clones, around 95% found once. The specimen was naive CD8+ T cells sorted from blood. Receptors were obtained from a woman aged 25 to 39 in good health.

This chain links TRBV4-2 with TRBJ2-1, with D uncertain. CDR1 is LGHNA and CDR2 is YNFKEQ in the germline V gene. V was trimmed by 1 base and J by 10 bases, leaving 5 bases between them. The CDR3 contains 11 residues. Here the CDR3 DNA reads TGTGCCAGCAGCCAAGGGTACGAGCAGTTCTTC. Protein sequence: CASSQGYEQFF.

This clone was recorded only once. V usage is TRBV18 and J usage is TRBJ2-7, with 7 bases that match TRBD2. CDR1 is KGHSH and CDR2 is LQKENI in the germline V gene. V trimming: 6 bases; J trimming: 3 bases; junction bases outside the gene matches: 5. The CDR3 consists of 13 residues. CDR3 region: CASSPGRGYEQYF. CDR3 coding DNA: TGTGCCAGCTCCCCAGGGAGGGGCTACGAGCAGTACTTC.

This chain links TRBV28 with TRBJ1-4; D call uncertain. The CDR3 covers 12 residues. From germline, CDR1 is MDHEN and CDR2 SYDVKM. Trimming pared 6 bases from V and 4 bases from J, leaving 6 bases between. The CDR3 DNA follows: TGTGCCAGCAGCCTATTTAATGAAAAACTGTTTTTT. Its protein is CASSLFNEKLFF.

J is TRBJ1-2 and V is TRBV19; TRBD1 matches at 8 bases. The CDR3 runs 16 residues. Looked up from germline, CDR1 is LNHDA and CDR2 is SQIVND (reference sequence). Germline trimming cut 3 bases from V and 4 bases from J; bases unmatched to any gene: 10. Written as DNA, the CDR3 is TGTGCCAGTAGTATGGACCCCGGGACAGGTCTCTATGGCTACACCTTC. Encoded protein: CASSMDPGTGLYGYTF.

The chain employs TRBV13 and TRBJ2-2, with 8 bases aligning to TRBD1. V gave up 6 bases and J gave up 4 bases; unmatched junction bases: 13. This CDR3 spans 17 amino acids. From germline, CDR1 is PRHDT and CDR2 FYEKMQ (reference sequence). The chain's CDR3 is CASRPERTGKSTGELFF. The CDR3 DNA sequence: TGTGCCAGCAGACCAGAACGGACAGGGAAGAGCACCGGGGAGCTGTTTTTT.

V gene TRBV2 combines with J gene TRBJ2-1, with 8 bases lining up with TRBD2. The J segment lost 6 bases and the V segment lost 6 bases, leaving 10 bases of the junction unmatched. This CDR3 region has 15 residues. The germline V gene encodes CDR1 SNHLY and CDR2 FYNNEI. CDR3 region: CASRSESGSRNEQFF. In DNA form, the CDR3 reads TGTGCCAGCAGAAGCGAGAGCGGGAGTCGCAATGAGCAGTTCTTC.

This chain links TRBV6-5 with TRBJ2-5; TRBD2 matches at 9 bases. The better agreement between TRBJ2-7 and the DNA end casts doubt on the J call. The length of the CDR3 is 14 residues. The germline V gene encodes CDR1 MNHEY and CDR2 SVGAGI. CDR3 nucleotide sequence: TGTGCCAGCAGTTCGGGACTAGCATACTACGAGCAGTACTTC. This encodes CASSSGLAYYEQYF.

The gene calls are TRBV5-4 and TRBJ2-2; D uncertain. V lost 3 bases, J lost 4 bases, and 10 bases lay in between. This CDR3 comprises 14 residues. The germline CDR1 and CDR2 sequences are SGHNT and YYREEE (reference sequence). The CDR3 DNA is TGTGCCAGCAGCTCCGGACCCCTCACCGGGGAGCTGTTTTTT. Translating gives CASSSGPLTGELFF.

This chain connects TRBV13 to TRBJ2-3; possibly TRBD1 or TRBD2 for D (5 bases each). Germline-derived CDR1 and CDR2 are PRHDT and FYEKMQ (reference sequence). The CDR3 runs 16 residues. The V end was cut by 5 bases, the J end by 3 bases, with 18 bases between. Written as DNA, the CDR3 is TGTGCCAGCAGCGAAAGGGACCTCACACGGACAGATACGCAGTATTTT. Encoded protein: CASSERDLTRTDTQYF.

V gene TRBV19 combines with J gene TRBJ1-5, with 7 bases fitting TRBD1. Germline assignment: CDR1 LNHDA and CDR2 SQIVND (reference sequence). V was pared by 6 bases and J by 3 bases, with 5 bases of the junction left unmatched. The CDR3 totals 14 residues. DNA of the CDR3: TGTGCCAGTAGAACAGGGGAAAACAATCAGCCCCAGCATTTT. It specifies CASRTGENNQPQHF.

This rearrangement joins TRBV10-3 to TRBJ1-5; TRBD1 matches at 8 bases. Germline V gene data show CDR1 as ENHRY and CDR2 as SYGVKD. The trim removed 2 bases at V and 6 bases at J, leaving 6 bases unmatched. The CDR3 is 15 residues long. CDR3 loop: CAISEGQGPSQPQHF. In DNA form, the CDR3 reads TGTGCCATCAGTGAGGGACAGGGTCCCAGTCAGCCCCAGCATTTT.

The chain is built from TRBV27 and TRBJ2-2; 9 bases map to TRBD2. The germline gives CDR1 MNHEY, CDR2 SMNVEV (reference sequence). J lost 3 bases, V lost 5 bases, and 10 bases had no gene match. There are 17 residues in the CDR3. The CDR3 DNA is TGTGCCAGCAGTCAACGGGAGGTAGCGGGGGACACCGGGGAGCTGTTTTTT. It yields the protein CASSQREVAGDTGELFF.

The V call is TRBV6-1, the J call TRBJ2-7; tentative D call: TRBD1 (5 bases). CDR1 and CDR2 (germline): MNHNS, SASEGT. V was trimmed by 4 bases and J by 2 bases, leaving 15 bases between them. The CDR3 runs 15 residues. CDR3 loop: CASSGNPTDPYEQYF. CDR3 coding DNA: TGTGCCAGCAGTGGCAACCCGACAGATCCCTACGAGCAGTACTTC.

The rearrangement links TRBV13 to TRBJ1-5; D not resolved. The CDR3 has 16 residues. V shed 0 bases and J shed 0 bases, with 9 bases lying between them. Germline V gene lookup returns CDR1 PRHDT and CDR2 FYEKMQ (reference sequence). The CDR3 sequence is CASSLGPGNSNQPQHF. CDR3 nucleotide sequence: TGTGCCAGCAGCTTAGGCCCGGGGAATAGCAATCAGCCCCAGCATTTT.

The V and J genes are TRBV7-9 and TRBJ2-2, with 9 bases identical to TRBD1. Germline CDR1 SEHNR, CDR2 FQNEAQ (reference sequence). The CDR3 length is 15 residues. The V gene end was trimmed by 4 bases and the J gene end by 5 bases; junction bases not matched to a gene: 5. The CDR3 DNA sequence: TGTGCCAGCAGCTCCGGGACAGGGCTTACCGGGGAGCTGTTTTTT. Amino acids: CASSSGTGLTGELFF. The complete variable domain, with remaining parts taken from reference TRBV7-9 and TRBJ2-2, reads DTGVSQNPRHKITKRGQNVTFRCDPISEHNRLYWYRQTLGQGPEFLTYFQNEAQLEKSRLLSDRFSAERPKGSFSTLEIQRTEQGDSAMYLCASSSGTGLTGELFFGEGSRLTVL.